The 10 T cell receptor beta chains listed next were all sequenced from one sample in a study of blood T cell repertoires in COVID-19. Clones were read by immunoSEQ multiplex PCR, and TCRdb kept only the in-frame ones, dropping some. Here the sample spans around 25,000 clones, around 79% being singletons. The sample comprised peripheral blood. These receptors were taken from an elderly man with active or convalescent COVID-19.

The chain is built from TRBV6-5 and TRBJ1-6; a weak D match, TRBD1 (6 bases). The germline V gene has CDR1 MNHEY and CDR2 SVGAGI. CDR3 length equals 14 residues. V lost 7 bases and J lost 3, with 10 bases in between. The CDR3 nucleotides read TGTGCCAGCAACGGGGGGCTCTATAATTCACCCCTCCACTTT. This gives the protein CASNGGLYNSPLHF.

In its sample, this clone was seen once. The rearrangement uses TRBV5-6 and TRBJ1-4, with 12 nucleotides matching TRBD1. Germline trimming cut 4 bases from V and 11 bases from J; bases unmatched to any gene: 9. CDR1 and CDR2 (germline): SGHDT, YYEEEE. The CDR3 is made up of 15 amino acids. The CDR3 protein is CASSPGTGGAEKLFF. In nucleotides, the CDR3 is TGTGCCAGCAGCCCCGGGACAGGGGGCGCAGAGAAACTGTTTTTT.

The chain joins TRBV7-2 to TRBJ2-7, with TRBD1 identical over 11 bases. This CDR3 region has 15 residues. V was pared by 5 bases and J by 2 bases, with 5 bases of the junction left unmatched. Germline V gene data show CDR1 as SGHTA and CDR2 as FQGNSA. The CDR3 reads CASSHRTGGTYEQYF. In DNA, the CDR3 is TGTGCCAGCAGCCACCGGACAGGGGGCACCTACGAGCAGTACTTC.

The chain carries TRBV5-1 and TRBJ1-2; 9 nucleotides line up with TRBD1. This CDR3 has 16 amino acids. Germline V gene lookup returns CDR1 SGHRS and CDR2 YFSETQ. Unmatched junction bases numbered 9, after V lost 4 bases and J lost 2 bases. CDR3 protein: CASSAGTGPQNYGYTF. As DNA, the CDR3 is TGCGCCAGCAGCGCGGGGACAGGGCCCCAAAACTATGGCTACACCTTC.

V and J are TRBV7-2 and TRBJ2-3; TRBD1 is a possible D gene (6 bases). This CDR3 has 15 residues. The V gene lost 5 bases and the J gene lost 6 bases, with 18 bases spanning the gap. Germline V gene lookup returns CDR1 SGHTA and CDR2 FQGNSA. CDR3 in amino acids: CASSPTGTKWDTQYF. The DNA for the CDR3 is TGTGCCAGCAGCCCCACGGGGACAAAGTGGGATACGCAGTATTTT.

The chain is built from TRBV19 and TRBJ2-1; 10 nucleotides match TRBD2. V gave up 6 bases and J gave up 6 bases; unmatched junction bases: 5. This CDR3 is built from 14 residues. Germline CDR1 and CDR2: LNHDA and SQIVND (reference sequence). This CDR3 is CASRDSGRFNEQFF. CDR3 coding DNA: TGTGCCAGTAGAGATAGCGGGAGGTTCAATGAGCAGTTCTTC.

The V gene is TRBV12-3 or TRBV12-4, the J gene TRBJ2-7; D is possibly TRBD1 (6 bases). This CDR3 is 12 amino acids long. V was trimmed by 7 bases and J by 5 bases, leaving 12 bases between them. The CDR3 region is CASTGVLNEQYF. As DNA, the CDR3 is TGTGCCAGCACAGGGGTACTGAACGAGCAGTACTTC.

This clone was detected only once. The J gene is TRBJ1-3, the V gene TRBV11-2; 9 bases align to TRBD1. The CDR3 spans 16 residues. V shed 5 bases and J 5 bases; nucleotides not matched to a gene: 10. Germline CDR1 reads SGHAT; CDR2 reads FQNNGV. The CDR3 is CASSPRTGVGRNTIYF. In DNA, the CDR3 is TGTGCCAGCAGCCCCCGGACAGGGGTGGGTCGAAACACCATATATTTT.

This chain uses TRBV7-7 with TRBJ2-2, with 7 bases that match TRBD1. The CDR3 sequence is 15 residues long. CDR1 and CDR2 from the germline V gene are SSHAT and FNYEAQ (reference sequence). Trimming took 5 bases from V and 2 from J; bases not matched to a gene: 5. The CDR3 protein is CASSPDRENTGELFF. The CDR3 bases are TGTGCCAGCAGCCCAGACAGGGAAAACACCGGGGAGCTGTTTTTT. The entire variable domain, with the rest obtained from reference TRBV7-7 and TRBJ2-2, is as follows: GAGVSQSPRYKVTKRGQDVTLRCDPISSHATLYWYQQALGQGPEFLTYFNYEAQPDKSGLPSDRFSAERPEGSISTLTIQRTEQRDSAMYRCASSPDRENTGELFFGEGSRLTVL.

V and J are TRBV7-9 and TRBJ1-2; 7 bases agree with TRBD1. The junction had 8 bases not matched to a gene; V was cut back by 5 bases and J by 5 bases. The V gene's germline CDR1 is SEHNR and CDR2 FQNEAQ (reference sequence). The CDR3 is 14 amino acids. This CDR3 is CASSPQGTEYGYTF. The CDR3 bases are TGTGCCAGCAGCCCTCAAGGGACAGAATATGGCTACACCTTC.